This T cell receptor (beta chain) stems from a study of monozygotic twins with inflammatory bowel disease. Findings and caveats of the study: IBD patients shared fewer clonotypes with others than healthy twins, especially with disease activity. Added variability in patient repertoires may stem from differing immunosuppressive treatments.

TCRdb reprocessed the 5' RACE reads; each CDR3 protein has one entry and no DNA is given. The data include over 350,000 distinct CDR3 sequences; the top ten clones carry just over 2.5%. The CDR3 length is 14 residues. Comments on this clonotype: Its specificity is not known.

The sequencing sample was made of blood. This sequence was found in a human donor with ulcerative colitis or Crohn's disease, or a healthy co-twin of an affected twin (not recorded which). The rearrangement joins TRBV12-3 or TRBV12-4 to TRBJ2-5; the D call of TRBD2 rests on TCRdb alone, since no DNA is present to check it. CDR3 region: CASSSKGLAETQYF.